The 26 T cell receptor beta chains reported below all come from one sample, sequenced in a study of CD8+ T cells in alopecia areata. Noted treatment: oral pan-JAK inhibitor, 5-10 mg twice daily. Sequencing templates came from extracted RNA that was reverse transcribed into cDNA. Only in-frame clones appear in the TCRdb table, and some are missing; sequencing was by immunoSEQ multiplex PCR. The profile covers a few hundred thousand clones, with around two fifths appearing a single time and 0.48% taken by the ten largest. The input for sequencing was CD4+ T cells sorted from blood, taken at approximately week 31, from a patient treated with tofacitinib. These receptors were collected from a human donor with alopecia areata.

The chain joins TRBV11-2 to TRBJ2-3; D remains unclear. The CDR3 sequence is 13 residues long. The germline V gene has CDR1 SGHAT and CDR2 FQNNGV. With 1 base removed from V and 5 bases from J, the gap between germline ends came to 7 bases. This CDR3 is CASSLVGKDTQYF. CDR3 nucleotide sequence: TGTGCCAGCAGCTTAGTCGGCAAAGATACGCAGTATTTT.

A few counts support this clone. The V gene is TRBV4-1, the J gene TRBJ2-3, with unresolved D. The V end was cut by 1 base, the J end by 6 bases, with 17 bases between. The CDR3 is 16 amino acids. The germline V gene encodes CDR1 MGHRA and CDR2 YSYEKL. CDR3 bases: TGCGCCAGCAGCCAAGCAAACATGGGTTTTACCGATACGCAGTATTTT. This encodes CASSQANMGFTDTQYF.

This rearrangement joins TRBV5-1 to TRBJ1-4; D remains unclear. Germline assignment: CDR1 SGHRS and CDR2 YFSETQ. Trimming removed 0 bases at V and 11 bases at J, with 11 bases between. CDR3 length equals 13 residues. The CDR3: CASSLARGRKLFF. The CDR3 DNA follows: TGCGCCAGCAGCTTGGCCCGAGGGAGGAAACTGTTTTTT.

The V and J genes are TRBV7-2 and TRBJ1-2; D possibly corresponds to TRBD1 (5 bases). CDR1 and CDR2 (germline): SGHTA, FQGNSA. The CDR3 has 15 residues. Trimming took off 5 bases at V and 8 bases at J, with 21 bases between the two ends. Here the CDR3 DNA reads TGTGCCAGCAGCCCCCCGCAGGGAAGGCAAGGAGGCTACACCTTC. Protein product: CASSPPQGRQGGYTF.

The chain is built from TRBV6-6 and TRBJ1-2; possibly TRBD1 for D (6 bases). Trimming removed 6 bases from V and 3 bases from J, with 17 bases in between. The germline V gene encodes CDR1 MNHNY and CDR2 SVGAGI (reference sequence). The CDR3 consists of 15 residues. The CDR3 here is CASRPRGARDYGYTF. Written as DNA, the CDR3 is TGTGCCAGCAGACCGAGGGGGGCTAGGGACTATGGCTACACCTTC.

This clone was observed at least ten times. This chain connects TRBV7-9 to TRBJ2-5; D is uncertain. The V gene lost 6 bases and the J gene lost 5 bases, with 16 bases spanning the gap. This CDR3 has 14 amino acids. Germline CDR1 SEHNR, CDR2 FQNEAQ (reference sequence). The CDR3: CASSGLVTRETQYF. The CDR3 coding sequence is TGTGCCAGCAGTGGGCTCGTAACCCGGGAGACCCAGTACTTC.

With respect to this clone: At one boundary the junction diverges from the germline segment, which might be a read error. The gene calls are TRBV7-2 and TRBJ2-7; weak D call: TRBD1 (6 bases). Looked up from germline, CDR1 is SGHTA and CDR2 is FQGNSA. The CDR3 loop spans 14 amino acids. For the CDR3, the DNA is TGTGCAAGCAAGGTGGCTGGGGGCCTCTACGAGCAGTACTTC. It encodes CASKVAGGLYEQYF.

The V and J genes are TRBV4-1 and TRBJ2-7; the D is unclear. The V and J ends lost 4 bases and 3 bases respectively, with 10 bases between them. Per germline, CDR1 MGHRA and CDR2 YSYEKL. This CDR3 is 13 amino acids long. The CDR3 spells CASSPTQLYEQYF. CDR3 DNA sequence: TGCGCCAGCAGCCCGACCCAGCTCTACGAGCAGTACTTC.

This clone appeared a few times. The chain couples TRBV7-3 to TRBJ2-1, with D hard to call. Trimming left V 4 bases short and J 4 bases short, with 11 bases between. The CDR3 extends over 14 amino acids. CDR1 and CDR2 (germline): SGHTA, FQGTGA. CDR3 sequence: CASSSVGVYNEQFF. CDR3 coding DNA: TGTGCCAGCAGCTCCGTTGGGGTTTACAATGAGCAGTTCTTC.

The rearrangement uses TRBV14 and TRBJ2-4; TRBD1 might be the D (5 bases). The V gene's germline CDR1 is SGHDN and CDR2 FVKESK. The V end lost 4 bases, the J end lost 7 bases, and 5 bases lay between the germline ends. This CDR3 has 11 residues. The CDR3 loop is CASSPGNIQYF. The CDR3 bases are TGTGCCAGCAGCCCAGGGAACATTCAGTACTTC.

The CDR3 protein is CASSSRGETQYF. CDR3 nucleotides: TGTGCCAGCAGCTCGAGAGGAGAGACCCAGTACTTC. The rearrangement joins TRBV11-2 to TRBJ2-5, with unresolved D. The CDR3 sequence is 12 residues long. V was trimmed by 4 bases and J by 4 bases, leaving 7 bases between them. Germline lookup yields CDR1 SGHAT and CDR2 FQNNGV.

J is TRBJ1-1 and V is TRBV30; D is uncertain. V was cut by 0 bases and J by 11 bases, with 16 bases left in between. Germline V gene sequence: CDR1 GTSNPN, CDR2 SVGIG (reference sequence). CDR3 length: 13 residues. CDR3 in amino acids: CAWSVLVEGRAFF. DNA for the CDR3: TGTGCCTGGAGTGTACTCGTTGAGGGTCGGGCTTTCTTT.

The genes are TRBV5-1 and TRBJ1-1, with TRBD1 as a possible D gene (6 bases). Deletions cut 4 bases from V and 1 base from J, with 14 bases between. Germline CDR1 is SGHRS and CDR2 is YFSETQ. The CDR3 consists of 15 residues. The CDR3 nucleotides are TGCGCCAGCAGCATTTTAACAGGGACGAACACTGAAGCTTTCTTT. It codes for CASSILTGTNTEAFF.

The table lists this clone with a few counts. The chain links TRBV29-1 to TRBJ1-1; 9 nucleotides align to TRBD1. V gave up 5 bases and J gave up 5 bases; unmatched junction bases: 6. The CDR3 runs to 13 residues. Germline V gives CDR1 SQVTM, CDR2 ANQGSEA. The CDR3 DNA follows: TGCAGCGTTTCGACAGGGGGAGAGACTGAAGCTTTCTTT. Its translation: CSVSTGGETEAFF.

CDR3 DNA sequence: TGTGCCAGTAGTATTGGAAGTTTCGAGCAGTACTTC. Protein product: CASSIGSFEQYF. The gene calls are TRBV19 and TRBJ2-7; no clear D. Germline-derived CDR1 and CDR2 are LNHDA and SQIVND (reference sequence). The length of the CDR3 is 12 residues. The V end was cut by 3 bases, the J end by 6 bases, with 9 bases between.

The chain uses TRBV6-5 and TRBJ1-1; D perhaps matches TRBD1 (6 bases). CDR3 length equals 14 residues. V dropped 7 bases and J dropped 1 base, with 13 bases sitting between them. Germline CDR1 reads MNHEY; CDR2 reads SVGAGI. CDR3 DNA: TGTGCCAGCACCGTTAGGGGGGCGAACACTGAAGCTTTCTTT. Amino acids: CASTVRGANTEAFF.

The J gene is TRBJ1-5, the V gene TRBV5-6, with unresolved D. Germline values: CDR1 SGHDT, CDR2 YYEEEE. The CDR3 loop spans 12 amino acids. V lost 0 bases and J 6 bases, leaving 4 bases between the germline ends. In DNA form, the CDR3 reads TGTGCCAGCAGCTTGGACGCTCAGCCCCAGCATTTT. Protein sequence: CASSLDAQPQHF.

The chain uses TRBV5-1 and TRBJ2-5; D may be TRBD2 (6 bases). The CDR3 has 15 residues. Trimming took 2 bases from V and 1 from J, leaving 12 bases between them. Germline V gene lookup returns CDR1 SGHRS and CDR2 YFSETQ. CDR3: CASSFGTPIQETQYF. CDR3 sequence (DNA): TGCGCCAGCAGCTTTGGGACTCCAATCCAAGAGACCCAGTACTTC. Supplemented by reference TRBV5-1 and TRBJ2-5, the full variable domain reads KAGVTQTPRYLIKTRGQQVTLSCSPISGHRSVSWYQQTPGQGLQFLFEYFSETQRNKGNFPGRFSGRQFSNSRSEMNVSTLELGDSALYLCASSFGTPIQETQYFGPGTRLLVL.

This chain connects TRBV5-1 to TRBJ1-2; no reliable D call. In germline, CDR1 is SGHRS, CDR2 YFSETQ. CDR3 length: 13 amino acids. V lost 4 bases and J 0 bases, leaving 7 bases between the germline ends. The CDR3, as DNA: TGCGCCAGCAGCCAAAGGACTAACTATGGCTACACCTTC. Its translation: CASSQRTNYGYTF.

V gene TRBV7-2 combines with J gene TRBJ2-1, with D hard to call. With 4 bases removed from V and 6 bases from J, the gap between germline ends came to 16 bases. The V gene's germline CDR1 is SGHTA and CDR2 FQGNSA. CDR3 length: 15 residues. In DNA form, the CDR3 reads TGTGCCAGCAGCTCCATCGAGGACGGGTTCAATGAGCAGTTCTTC. Translating it yields CASSSIEDGFNEQFF.

V gene TRBV6-1 combines with J gene TRBJ2-6, with D maybe TRBD1 (5 bases). Between the trimmed V and J ends, which lost 2 bases and 0 bases, there was a span of 14 bases. The CDR3 consists of 18 residues. Germline CDR1 reads MNHNS; CDR2 reads SASEGT. This chain's CDR3 is CASSEIGAALSGANVLTF. The CDR3, as DNA: TGTGCCAGCAGTGAAATAGGGGCCGCCCTCTCTGGGGCCAACGTCCTGACTTTC.

The J gene is TRBJ2-3, the V gene TRBV30, with 8 nucleotides matching TRBD1. V trimming: 3 bases; J trimming: 0 bases; junction bases outside the gene matches: 2. Germline V lookup: CDR1 GTSNPN, CDR2 SVGIG (reference sequence). This CDR3 is 14 amino acids long. The CDR3, as DNA: TGTGCCTGGAGGAGGACAGGGAGCACAGATACGCAGTATTTT. Translating it yields CAWRRTGSTDTQYF.

In its sample, this clone was seen a few times. J is TRBJ2-7 and V is TRBV11-2; the D gene is possibly TRBD2 (7 bases). CDR1 SGHAT and CDR2 FQNNGV come from the germline V gene. V gave up 5 bases and J gave up 2 bases, with 19 bases separating them. The CDR3 totals 16 residues. The CDR3 nucleotides are TGTGCCAGCAGCCCCGAGCTAGGGGGGGGGACCTACGAGCAGTACTTC. It yields the protein CASSPELGGGTYEQYF.

In its sample, this clone was seen once. Other DNA sequences in this sample translate to the same CDR3. CDR3 sequence (DNA): TGTGCCAGCAGTAGGACAGGGAACACTGAAGCTTTCTTT. Translation gives CASSRTGNTEAFF. The chain recombines TRBV6-1 with TRBJ1-1, with TRBD1 matching 7 bases. CDR3 size: 13 residues. CDR1 and CDR2 (germline): MNHNS, SASEGT. The V segment lost 5 bases and the J segment 1 base; nucleotides outside the gene matches: 1.

The chain is built from TRBV2 and TRBJ2-5; 13 bases agree with TRBD2. Germline CDR1 is SNHLY and CDR2 is FYNNEI. CDR3 length equals 15 residues. J was trimmed by 13 bases and V by 2 bases; bases with no gene match: 10. The CDR3 protein is CASSEMIGLAGELYF. The CDR3 nucleotides are TGTGCCAGCAGTGAAATGATCGGACTAGCGGGAGAATTGTACTTC.

This clone was counted between two and nine times. The V and J genes are TRBV28 and TRBJ1-2, with TRBD1 as a possible D gene (5 bases). CDR1 and CDR2 (germline): MDHEN, SYDVKM. Trimming took off 3 bases at V and 2 bases at J, with 10 bases between the two ends. The CDR3 extends over 14 amino acids. The CDR3 is CASSLGRRNYGYTF. CDR3 DNA: TGTGCCAGCAGTTTGGGACGGAGAAACTATGGCTACACCTTC.